This T cell receptor beta chain was recorded in a study of T cells in Graves' hyperthyroidism and ophthalmopathy. Amplified TCR beta CDR3 regions came from RNA transcripts. During a first-round RT-PCR of the TCR CDR3, the HTBI primer set was used. One entry per CDR3 protein, called by TCRdb with MiXCR from the multiplex PCR reads. The table includes 600,000 or so distinct CDR3 sequences, more than 14% detected once. The CDR3 consists of 15 residues. Germline V gives CDR1 SGHAT, CDR2 FQDESV (reference sequence). J gave up 2 bases and V 7 bases, and 7 bases lay outside the gene matches. The receptor comes from a woman aged 45 to 65 with Graves' ophthalmopathy. J is TRBJ2-1 and V is TRBV11-1; 8 positions agree with TRBD1. Sequenced: blood. CDR3 residues: CASNPDRGPYNEQFF. CDR3 nucleotides: TGTGCCAGCAACCCCGACAGGGGTCCCTACAATGAGCAGTTCTTC.